The 31 T cell receptor beta chains below all came from one sample that was sequenced in a study of identical twins. TCRdb fed the 5' RACE reads into MiXCR, producing one record per CDR3 protein. Of 410,000 or so distinct CDR3 sequences listed, less than 20% are singletons. The specimen sequenced was naive T cells sorted from blood. Receptors were obtained from a man aged 50 to 60 in good health.

This clonotype was detected ten times or more. An end of the junction does not agree with germline; a read error may underlie this. V gene TRBV5-6 combines with J gene TRBJ2-1, with TRBD2 matching 7 bases. The CDR3 is 12 residues long. Germline V gene lookup returns CDR1 SGHDT and CDR2 YYEEEE. The CDR3: CASCLGLGEQFF. The DNA for the CDR3 is TGTGCCAGCTGCTTAGGACTAGGGGAGCAGTTCTTC. Drawing the rest from reference TRBV5-6 and TRBJ2-1, the complete variable domain is DAGVTQSPTHLIKTRGQQVTLRCSPKSGHDTVSWYQQALGQGPQFIFQYYEEEERQRGNFPDRFSGHQFPNYSSELNVNALLLGDSALYLCASCLGLGEQFFGPGTRLTVL.

This clonotype was picked up a small number of times. The chain has TRBV12-3 or TRBV12-4 and TRBJ1-2, with unresolved D. Trimming shortened V by 10 bases and J by 8 bases, and 14 bases separated the two germline ends. CDR3 length: 11 amino acids. DNA for the CDR3: TGTGCCACTACGGAGGGTTGGGGCTACACCTTC. Protein sequence: CATTEGWGYTF.

The chain employs TRBV12-3 or TRBV12-4 and TRBJ2-1; 9 bases are a match to TRBD2. The CDR3 totals 14 residues. J gave up 9 bases and V 3 bases, and 6 bases lay outside the gene matches. Here the CDR3 reads CASSLLREGTEQFF. CDR3 DNA: TGTGCCAGCAGTTTGTTGCGGGAGGGCACTGAGCAGTTCTTC.

As regards this clonotype: A much larger clone is a single base away; this may be a read error. The chain uses TRBV27 and TRBJ2-7; D perhaps matches TRBD2 (7 bases). The V and J ends lost 6 bases and 4 bases respectively, with 19 bases between them. The CDR3 runs to 15 residues. CDR1 is MNHEY, CDR2 SMNVEV, per germline (reference sequence). The CDR3, as DNA: TGTGCCAGCAGCCGGGGACGGGGGGCAGGATACGAGCAGTACTTC. Amino acids: CASSRGRGAGYEQYF.

This clonotype is a singleton in its sample. The chain uses TRBV7-9 and TRBJ2-1; 8 bases are a match to TRBD2. Trimming at V came to 8 bases and at J to 14 bases, leaving 14 bases not matched to a gene. The CDR3 extends over 13 amino acids. CDR1 is SEHNR, CDR2 FQNEAQ, per germline (reference sequence). The CDR3 region is CASSFSAGDTEFF. In nucleotides, the CDR3 is TGTGCCAGCTCTTTCTCAGCGGGAGACACTGAGTTCTTC.

The V call is TRBV12-3 or TRBV12-4, the J call TRBJ2-2, with TRBD1 matching over 9 bases. CDR3 length equals 16 residues. The ends lost 7 bases at V and 6 bases at J; junction bases unmatched: 12. DNA of the CDR3: TGTGCCAGCACCCAGGGGGGACAGGGTTCGGCCGGGGAGCTGTTTTTT. It is translated as CASTQGGQGSAGELFF.

This clonotype came up many times. The V gene is TRBV6-1, the J gene TRBJ2-1; 15 nucleotides line up with TRBD2. After removal of 5 bases from V and 0 bases from J, the junction contained 2 bases not matched to a gene. This CDR3 comprises 17 residues. Germline assignment: CDR1 MNHNS and CDR2 SASEGT. CDR3 DNA: TGTGCCAGCAGTCGGACTAGCGGGAGGGGCTCCTACAATGAGCAGTTCTTC. Translation gives CASSRTSGRGSYNEQFF.

This clonotype was counted only a few times. The chain uses TRBV10-3 and TRBJ2-5, with no clear D. The germline CDR1 and CDR2 sequences are ENHRY and SYGVKD. Trimming took off 10 bases at V and 5 bases at J, with 17 bases between the two ends. This CDR3 is 13 amino acids long. The CDR3 here is CATRALSLETQYF. CDR3 in DNA: TGTGCCACCCGGGCCCTGTCGTTGGAGACCCAGTACTTC.

This clonotype was found a few times. J is TRBJ2-3 and V is TRBV6-2 or TRBV6-3, with 7 bases that match TRBD2. V shed 11 bases, J shed 4 bases, and the junction held 15 bases outside the gene matches. The CDR3 is 15 residues long. Germline V lookup: CDR1 MNHEY, CDR2 SVGEGT. The CDR3 region has the DNA TGTGCCCCCCCGGGGGGATCACAAAGCCCAGATACGCAGTATTTT. It encodes CAPPGGSQSPDTQYF.

Ten or more counts support this clonotype. This chain links TRBV14 with TRBJ2-7, with no clear D. CDR3 size: 16 residues. Trimming cost V 1 base and J 4 bases, with 17 bases left between them. The germline V gene has CDR1 SGHDN and CDR2 FVKESK. The CDR3 is CASSQARRQHWYEQYF. CDR3 bases: TGTGCCAGCAGCCAAGCTCGCAGGCAACATTGGTACGAGCAGTACTTC.

V usage is TRBV5-1 and J usage is TRBJ2-2; perhaps TRBD2 as D (5 bases). CDR1 and CDR2 (germline): SGHRS, YFSETQ. Trimming shortened V by 4 bases and J by 5 bases, and 12 bases separated the two germline ends. This CDR3 contains 14 residues. CDR3 sequence reads: CASSIDGGTGELFF. The CDR3 bases are TGCGCCAGCAGCATCGACGGCGGGACCGGGGAGCTGTTTTTT.

The rearrangement joins TRBV11-2 to TRBJ2-1; TRBD2 aligns across 12 bases. The CDR3 consists of 18 residues. Germline CDR1 and CDR2: SGHAT and FQNNGV. J gave up 2 bases and V 1 base, and 6 bases lay outside the gene matches. The CDR3 sequence is CASSLVLRLAGAYNEQFF. The CDR3 DNA is TGTGCCAGCAGCTTAGTATTACGACTAGCGGGGGCCTACAATGAGCAGTTCTTC.

This clonotype has a handful of counts. V gene TRBV28 combines with J gene TRBJ2-5, with 8 bases matching TRBD2. V lost 5 bases and J lost 5; bases outside the gene matches: 16. Germline V lookup: CDR1 MDHEN, CDR2 SYDVKM. The CDR3 runs to 17 residues. The DNA of the CDR3 is TGTGCCAGCAGTATATACCCAGTCCCGGGAGGGGGGGAGACCCAGTACTTC. This encodes CASSIYPVPGGGETQYF.

The CDR3 DNA is TGTGCCAGCAGCTCTCCAAGCCGGGACAAAGGGCTGGATTCACCCCTCCACTTT. Translated: CASSSPSRDKGLDSPLHF. The rearrangement links TRBV11-1 to TRBJ1-6, with D perhaps TRBD1 (6 bases). The CDR3 spans 18 residues. The germline V gene has CDR1 SGHAT and CDR2 FQDESV (reference sequence). The V and J ends lost 4 bases and 8 bases respectively, with 24 bases between them.

This clonotype was observed at least ten times. The chain carries TRBV7-2 and TRBJ1-5; D uncertain. Trimming removed 2 bases at V and 6 bases at J, with 8 bases between. In germline, CDR1 is SGHTA, CDR2 FQGNSA. CDR3 length equals 13 residues. The DNA for the CDR3 is TGTGCCAGCAGCTTACAGGAGGTTCAGCCCCAGCATTTT. This gives the protein CASSLQEVQPQHF.

The V call is TRBV5-1, the J call TRBJ2-1; a possible D gene is TRBD1 (5 bases). Germline V gene sequence: CDR1 SGHRS, CDR2 YFSETQ. The CDR3 has 14 residues. Trimming took off 0 bases at V and 9 bases at J, with 13 bases between the two ends. The CDR3: CASSLVRQTPEQFF. The CDR3 coding sequence is TGCGCCAGCAGCTTGGTGCGACAGACCCCTGAGCAGTTCTTC.

The J gene is TRBJ2-1, the V gene TRBV4-2; D not certain. Looked up from germline, CDR1 is LGHNA and CDR2 is YNFKEQ. The CDR3 sequence is 18 residues long. Trimming pared 0 bases from V and 1 base from J, leaving 16 bases between. CDR3 amino acids: CASSQDRLISMSYNEQFF. The CDR3 nucleotides read TGTGCCAGCAGCCAAGACAGGCTAATCTCCATGTCCTACAATGAGCAGTTCTTC.

At least ten counts were recorded for this clonotype. The chain uses TRBV5-1 and TRBJ2-3; no reliable D call. CDR1 is SGHRS, CDR2 YFSETQ, per germline. V was shortened by 0 bases and J by 2 bases, with 13 bases between the two germline ends. This CDR3 has 16 amino acids. CDR3 loop: CASSLEGRAHTDTQYF. DNA for the CDR3: TGCGCCAGCAGCTTGGAGGGTAGGGCCCACACAGATACGCAGTATTTT.

This clonotype has a handful of counts. The V and J genes are TRBV4-1 and TRBJ1-2; maybe TRBD1 (5 bases). Trimming left V 4 bases short and J 5 bases short, with 17 bases between. CDR3 length: 15 residues. The germline CDR1 and CDR2 sequences are MGHRA and YSYEKL. The CDR3 loop reads CASSLLPQGVYGYTF. The CDR3 DNA sequence: TGCGCCAGCAGCCTCCTTCCCCAGGGCGTATATGGCTACACCTTC.

This clonotype came up once. A read error is possible here, since a much larger clone lies one base away. The V call is TRBV20-1, the J call TRBJ2-5, with 8 bases identical to TRBD2. The ends lost 4 bases at V and 4 bases at J; junction bases unmatched: 14. The CDR3 covers 16 residues. The germline CDR1 and CDR2 sequences are DFQATT and SNEGSKA (reference sequence). The CDR3: CSATDFGGGSGETQYF. The CDR3 DNA reads TGCAGTGCTACGGATTTCGGGGGGGGTTCAGGAGAGACCCAGTACTTC.

This clonotype has just a few counts. CDR3 sequence (DNA): TGTGCCAGCAGTTTAGGAGCAGGACAAAACAATGAGCAGTTCTTC. Translating it yields CASSLGAGQNNEQFF. The rearrangement links TRBV12-3 or TRBV12-4 to TRBJ2-1; TRBD1 is a possible D gene (5 bases). CDR3 length equals 15 residues. V lost 1 base and J 5 bases, leaving 12 bases between the germline ends.

The gene calls are TRBV25-1 and TRBJ2-7; TRBD1 matches at 9 bases. The ends lost 1 base at V and 5 bases at J; junction bases unmatched: 6. Germline V gene data show CDR1 as MGHDK and CDR2 as SYGVNS. There are 15 residues in the CDR3. CDR3: CASSELGTGYHEQYF. Written as DNA, the CDR3 is TGTGCCAGCAGTGAATTGGGGACAGGGTACCACGAGCAGTACTTC.

This clonotype was counted many times. The chain carries TRBV10-3 and TRBJ1-1; D not resolved. The CDR3 has 12 residues. The germline CDR1 and CDR2 sequences are ENHRY and SYGVKD. V dropped 5 bases and J dropped 4 bases, with 8 bases sitting between them. CDR3 amino acids: CAISNPPTEAFF. The CDR3 nucleotides are TGTGCCATCAGTAACCCACCCACTGAAGCTTTCTTT.

The CDR3 coding sequence is TGCGCCAGCAGGGAGAGCGGGGGGAACACCGGGGAGCTGTTTTTT. Translating it yields CASRESGGNTGELFF. The chain uses TRBV10-2 and TRBJ2-2, with 8 bases aligning to TRBD2. The V and J ends lost 6 bases and 1 base, in that order; junction bases with no gene match: 4. The V gene's germline CDR1 is WSHSY and CDR2 SAAADI. The CDR3 is made up of 15 amino acids.

This chain connects TRBV28 to TRBJ2-2; D is tentatively TRBD1 or TRBD2 (6 bases each). CDR1 MDHEN and CDR2 SYDVKM come from the germline V gene. The CDR3 sequence is 15 residues long. V was trimmed by 5 bases and J by 6 bases, leaving 16 bases between them. For the CDR3, the DNA is TGTGCCAGCAGTCAGACGGGGGCCAGGGCCGGGGAGCTGTTTTTT. This sequence encodes CASSQTGARAGELFF.

The chain links TRBV7-8 to TRBJ2-7, with 9 bases aligning to TRBD2. Per germline, CDR1 SGHVS and CDR2 FQNEAQ. This CDR3 spans 17 amino acids. V lost 4 bases to trimming and J lost 0 bases; unmatched junction nucleotides: 10. The CDR3 region is CASSWASGVLSSYEQYF. DNA of the CDR3: TGTGCCAGCAGCTGGGCTAGCGGGGTCTTAAGCTCCTACGAGCAGTACTTC.

This clonotype was detected a few times. The V and J genes are TRBV20-1 and TRBJ2-7; no definite D call. Germline CDR1 is DFQATT and CDR2 is SNEGSKA (reference sequence). Trimming pared 3 bases from V and 2 bases from J, leaving 14 bases between. This CDR3 is 14 amino acids long. CDR3 DNA sequence: TGCAGTGCTAGCCCTCTAGGTACCACCTACGAGCAGTACTTC. Translating it yields CSASPLGTTYEQYF.

In its sample, this clonotype was seen a few times. V is TRBV20-1 and J is TRBJ2-1, with TRBD2 matching over 7 bases. Germline lookup yields CDR1 DFQATT and CDR2 SNEGSKA (reference sequence). The CDR3 loop spans 17 amino acids. The CDR3 is CRGLPRETSTNNNEQFF. The CDR3 DNA follows: TGCAGGGGACTCCCTAGAGAGACTAGCACGAACAACAATGAGCAGTTCTTC.

This chain uses TRBV12-3 or TRBV12-4 with TRBJ2-4; the match to TRBD2 covers 10 bases. The J segment lost 7 bases and the V segment lost 6 bases, leaving 9 bases of the junction unmatched. The CDR3 sequence is 15 residues long. The CDR3 loop is CASSAGAGGGNIQYF. CDR3 DNA: TGTGCCAGCAGCGCCGGAGCGGGAGGGGGGAACATTCAGTACTTC.

The sample holds many counts of this clonotype. Relative to the germline gene, one junction end is altered; a read error may explain this. The gene calls are TRBV3-1 and TRBJ2-7, with 13 bases fitting TRBD2. CDR3 length: 13 residues. Per germline, CDR1 LGHDT and CDR2 YNNKEL (reference sequence). In nucleotides, the CDR3 is TGTGCCAGCAGCCAAGGACTAGCGGGGGGAGAGCACTTC. It encodes CASSQGLAGGEHF.

This clonotype was detected many times. V gene TRBV12-3 or TRBV12-4 combines with J gene TRBJ1-1, with D possibly TRBD1 on 6 matching bases. Between the trimmed V and J ends, which lost 3 bases and 0 bases, there was a span of 8 bases. The CDR3 consists of 14 residues. The CDR3 nucleotides read TGTGCCAGCAGTTTTGGGGGCGTGAACACTGAAGCTTTCTTT. It is translated as CASSFGGVNTEAFF.